This T cell receptor (beta chain) is drawn from a study of T cell responses to AZD1222 COVID-19 vaccine. Study conclusions and caveats: A mostly white British donor set with more females was recruited, and clonal diversity was possibly underestimated.

V shed 6 bases, J shed 3 bases, and the junction held 4 bases outside the gene matches. Germline V gene data show CDR1 as MNHEY and CDR2 as SVGAGI. This CDR3 has 14 amino acids. Second doses at about 4 or about 12 weeks were pooled. Comments on this clone: Its specificity is unknown.

The method was immunoSEQ multiplex PCR; TCRdb's version includes in-frame clones alone and lacks a portion of them. The sample has roughly 150,000 clones, around 86% seen once. The genes are TRBV6-5 and TRBJ2-7; TRBD1 matches 11 bases. The input for sequencing was peripheral blood, taken 28 days after the second AZD1222 dose. The receptor comes from an adult who received the AZD1222 COVID-19 vaccine. The DNA for the CDR3 is TGTGCCAGCAGAGGGACAGGGGGGCACTACGAGCAGTACTTC. Protein: CASRGTGGHYEQYF.